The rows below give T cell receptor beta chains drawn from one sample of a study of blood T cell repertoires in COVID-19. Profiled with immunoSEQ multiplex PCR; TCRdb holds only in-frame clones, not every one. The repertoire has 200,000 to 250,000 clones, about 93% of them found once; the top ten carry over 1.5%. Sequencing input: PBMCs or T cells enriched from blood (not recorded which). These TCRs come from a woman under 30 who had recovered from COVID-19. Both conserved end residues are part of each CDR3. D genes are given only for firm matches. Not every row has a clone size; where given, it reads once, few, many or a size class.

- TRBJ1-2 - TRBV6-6 TGTGCCAGCAGAGATTATGGGGCGGGAAACTATGGCTACACCTTC CASRDYGAGNYGYTF
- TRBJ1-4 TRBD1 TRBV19 TGTGCCAGTAGTATCCGGGACAGACTGTTTTTT CASSIRDRLFF
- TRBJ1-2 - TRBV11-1 TGTGCCAGCAGCTTCGGGGGAAACTATGGCTACACCTTC CASSFGGNYGYTF
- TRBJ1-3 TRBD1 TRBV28 TGTGCCAGCAGGGGGTATAACAGGGGTCGAGGAAACACCATATATTTT CASRGYNRGRGNTIYF
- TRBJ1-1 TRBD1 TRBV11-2 TGTGCCAGCAGCCCCACCCCAGGGGGAGTATCGGACACTGAAGCTTTCTTT CASSPTPGGVSDTEAFF
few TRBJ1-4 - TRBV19 TGTGCCAGTAGTCCCCAGGGCCTTTGGGGTGAAAAACTGTTTTTT CASSPQGLWGEKLFF
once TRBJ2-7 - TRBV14 TGTGCCAGCAGTGTGGGACTCCCTCCCTGGGAGCAGTACTTC CASSVGLPPWEQYF
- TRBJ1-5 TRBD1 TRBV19 TGTGCCAGTAGTATACAGGGGGCCCTCAATCAGCCCCAGCATTTT CASSIQGALNQPQHF
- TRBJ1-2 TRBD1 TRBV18 TGTGCCAGCTCACCACCGAGAGACAGGGTATATGGCTACACCTTC CASSPPRDRVYGYTF
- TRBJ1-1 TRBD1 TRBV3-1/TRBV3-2 TGTGCCAGCAGCCAGGTACAGGGGGGCACTGAAGCTTTCTTT CASSQVQGGTEAFF
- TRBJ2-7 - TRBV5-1 TGCGCCAGCAGCTTCATCGGGGGAAAAAACTACGAGCAGTACTTC CASSFIGGKNYEQYF
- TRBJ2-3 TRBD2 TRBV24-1 TGTGCCACCAGTGATTTGGGGACTACCCGGTATTTT CATSDLGTTRYF
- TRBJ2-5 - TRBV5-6 TGTGCCAGCAGCTTGGGTCGGGGATGGGAGACCCAGTACTTC CASSLGRGWETQYF
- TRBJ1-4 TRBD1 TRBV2 TGTGCCAGCAGTAGAGACAGGGGTAATGAAAAACTGTTTTTT CASSRDRGNEKLFF
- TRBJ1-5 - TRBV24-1 TGTGCCACCAGGCCAGGGAGGGGCCAGCCCCAGCATTTT CATRPGRGQPQHF
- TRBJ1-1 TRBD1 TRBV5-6 TGTGCCAGCAGCTCCACAGGGGGGCACCTGAACACTGAAGCTTTCTTT CASSSTGGHLNTEAFF
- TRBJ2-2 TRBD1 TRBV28 TGTGCCAGCAGGCGCGGACAGGCTACCGGGGAGCTGTTTTTT CASRRGQATGELFF
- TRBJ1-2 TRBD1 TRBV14 TGTGCCAGCAGCCAAGCTCTGACAGGGCTGGGTGGCTACACCTTC CASSQALTGLGGYTF
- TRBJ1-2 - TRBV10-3 TGTGCCATCAGTGAGTCGGGGCCGTATGGCTACACCTTC CAISESGPYGYTF
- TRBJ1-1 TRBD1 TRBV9 TGTGCCAGCAGCGTAGCTTCAGGACAGGTAAACACTGAAGCTTTCTTT CASSVASGQVNTEAFF
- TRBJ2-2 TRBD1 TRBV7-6 TGTGCCAGCAGCTTAGTCGGGACAGAGGGCACCGGGGAGCTGTTTTTT CASSLVGTEGTGELFF
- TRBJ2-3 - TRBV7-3 TGTGCCAGCAGCTTAGGGGGGTCCGGCTCACCCCCAGATACGCAGTATTTT CASSLGGSGSPPDTQYF
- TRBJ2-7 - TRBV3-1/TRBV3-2 TGTGCCAGCAGCCAAGATCCTCACGGAGGGCAAGGGCCCGATTACGAGCAGTACTTC CASSQDPHGGQGPDYEQYF
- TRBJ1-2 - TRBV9 TGTGCCAGCAGCGGTACGGACTGGGGGACAAACTATGGCTACACCTTC CASSGTDWGTNYGYTF
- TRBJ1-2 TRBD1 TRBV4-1 TGCGCCAGCAGCCAAGACGGCGGGACAGAACATGGCTACACCTTC CASSQDGGTEHGYTF
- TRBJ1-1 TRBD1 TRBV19 TGTGCCAGTAGTGGGGGGACAGGGTTAGACACTGAAGCTTTCTTT CASSGGTGLDTEAFF
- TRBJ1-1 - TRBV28 TGTGCCAGCACCTATGGGGGCGGAGTCAAAGCGACTGAAGCTTTCTTT CASTYGGGVKATEAFF
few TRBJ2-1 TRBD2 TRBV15 TGTGCCACCAGCAGAGATGTTTCGTTAGCGGGAAGGAACAATGAGCAGTTCTTC CATSRDVSLAGRNNEQFF
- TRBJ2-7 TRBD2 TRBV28 TGTGCCAGCAGTTTGAGCGGGATCTCCTACGAGCAGTACTTC CASSLSGISYEQYF
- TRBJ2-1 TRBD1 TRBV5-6 TGCGCCAGCAGCTTGGGACAGGGAAATGAGCAGTTCTTC CASSLGQGNEQFF
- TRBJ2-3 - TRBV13 TGTGCCAGCAGCTCCCCGGGGGGCCCCACAGATACGCAGTATTTT CASSSPGGPTDTQYF
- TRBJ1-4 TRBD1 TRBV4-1 TGCGCCAGCAGCCCCCTTACGGGGACAGTTGTTGGACTGTTTTTT CASSPLTGTVVGLFF
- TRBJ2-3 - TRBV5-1 TGCGCCAGCAGCTTGGAGCTGAACACAGATACGCAGTATTTT CASSLELNTDTQYF
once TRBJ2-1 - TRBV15 TGTGCCACCAGCAGAGATCCGGGGGAAAAGGCCTACAATGAGCAGTTCTTC CATSRDPGEKAYNEQFF
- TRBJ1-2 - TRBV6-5 TGTGCCAGCAGTAAGAGACAGAGCAACTATGGCTACACCTTC CASSKRQSNYGYTF
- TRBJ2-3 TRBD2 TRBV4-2 TGTGCCAGCAGCCCGGGACTAGCGGGAGGAGATACGCAGTATTTT CASSPGLAGGDTQYF
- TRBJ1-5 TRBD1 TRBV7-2 TGTGCCAGCAGCACCCGCCGACAGGGGGTCCCGGAAGGCAATCAGCCCCAGCATTTT CASSTRRQGVPEGNQPQHF
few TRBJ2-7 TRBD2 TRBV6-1 TGTGCCAGCAGTGAACCCCATGGGGGGGAGGGCTCCTACGAGCAGTACTTC CASSEPHGGEGSYEQYF
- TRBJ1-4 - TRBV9 TGTGCCAGCAGCGTACAGGGGCTCTATAATGAAAAACTGTTTTTT CASSVQGLYNEKLFF
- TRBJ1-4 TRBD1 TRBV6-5 TGTGCCAGCAGGCGCGACAGGGGCCGGGGTGAAAAACTGTTTTTT CASRRDRGRGEKLFF
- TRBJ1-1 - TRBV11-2 TGTGCCAGCAGCTTAGAACCCAGGGGGAACACTGAAGCTTTCTTT CASSLEPRGNTEAFF
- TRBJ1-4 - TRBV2 TGTGCCAGCGGTAGCCAGTCTCCATTAGGTGAAAAACTGTTTTTT CASGSQSPLGEKLFF